This entry concerns a single TCR beta chain. What it binds is unknown. Possible read error: a much larger clone is one base away. Primers used in a second PCR of about 7 to 12 cycles were a sample-barcoded 5' primer and a J-beta primer mix. TCRdb reprocessed the 5' RACE reads with MiXCR, giving one entry per CDR3 protein. Here the sample spans fewer than 750,000 distinct CDR3 sequences, about 45% being singletons. The data originate from a study of blood T cells in healthy people across ages. Whole-study findings and limits: The unsorted PBMCs prevented any conclusive comparison of naive versus antigen-experienced cells. Across the age range, TCR beta diversity per million T cells fell in a roughly linear way. The study found more naive CD4+ cells and higher diversity in long-lived than aged donors.

The CDR3 length is 14 residues. Germline CDR1 SGHTA, CDR2 FQGNSA. The gene calls are TRBV7-2 and TRBJ2-1; perhaps TRBD2 as D (6 bases). The material sequenced was blood. The TCR sequence derives from an older man in good health. The CDR3 loop reads CASSPPWGRNDQFF. The CDR3 DNA follows: TGTGCCAGCAGCCCCCCTTGGGGGAGGAATGACCAGTTCTTC.